These 31 T cell receptor beta chains came from one sample sequenced in a study of human T cells and chemical hapten exposure. TCRdb called the RACE reads again in MiXCR, with one record for every CDR3 protein. The data contain about 380,000 distinct CDR3 sequences, 5.1% of them singletons. Regarding time point: pre-sensitization, week 0. Treatment given: therapeutic diphenylcyclopropenone sensitization with weekly scalp DPC. The sequences come from whole blood, collected in connection with sensitization to the hapten diphenylcyclopropenone (DPC). These receptors all stem from a woman aged 45-65 years with alopecia areata. Some clones in this sample may be carry-over from other donors' samples.

This clonotype was picked up a small number of times. The V gene is TRBV7-9, the J gene TRBJ2-3; D is ambiguous. Germline V gene sequence: CDR1 SEHNR, CDR2 FQNEAQ (reference sequence). The CDR3 runs 13 residues. With 2 bases removed from V and 6 bases from J, the gap between germline ends came to 9 bases. Written as DNA, the CDR3 is TGTGCCAGCAGCTTACTCTTTGACGATACGCAGTATTTT. Translation gives CASSLLFDDTQYF.

The J gene is TRBJ2-7, the V gene TRBV6-2 or TRBV6-3; D is unresolved. The germline CDR1 and CDR2 sequences are MNHEY and SVGEGT. The CDR3 extends over 14 amino acids. V lost 2 bases, J lost 0 bases, and 8 bases lay in between. CDR3 sequence reads: CASSYDQSSYEQYF. Written as DNA, the CDR3 is TGTGCCAGCAGTTACGACCAAAGCTCCTACGAGCAGTACTTC.

This clonotype was seen repeatedly, ten times or more. The J gene is TRBJ2-1, the V gene TRBV29-1, with 7 nucleotides matching TRBD2. V lost 4 bases to trimming and J lost 3 bases; unmatched junction nucleotides: 6. CDR3 size: 14 residues. Germline assignment: CDR1 SQVTM and CDR2 ANQGSEA. This chain's CDR3 is CSVVAGEFYNEQFF. CDR3 coding DNA: TGCAGCGTTGTGGCGGGGGAATTCTACAATGAGCAGTTCTTC.

This clonotype showed up just a few times. The chain carries TRBV7-2 and TRBJ2-7; TRBD2 matches at 12 bases. V dropped 3 bases and J dropped 3; count of bases not matched to a gene: 9. CDR1 and CDR2 from the germline V gene are SGHTA and FQGNSA. The CDR3 contains 17 residues. CDR3 sequence (DNA): TGTGCCAGCAGCTTGCTAGCGGGGGGGCTTCGGGACTACGAGCAGTACTTC. It is translated as CASSLLAGGLRDYEQYF. The complete variable domain, with remaining parts taken from reference TRBV7-2 and TRBJ2-7, reads GAGVSQSPSNKVTEKGKDVELRCDPISGHTALYWYRQSLGQGLEFLIYFQGNSAPDKSGLPSDRFSAERTGGSVSTLTIQRTQQEDSAVYLCASSLLAGGLRDYEQYFGPGTRLTVT.

This clonotype appeared a few times. This sequence joins TRBV12-3 or TRBV12-4 and TRBJ1-5; 10 bases agree with TRBD1. The CDR3 is 17 residues long. V gave up 6 bases and J gave up 0 bases; unmatched junction bases: 8. The CDR3 protein is CASSRGTGAVSNQPQHF. For the CDR3, the DNA is TGTGCCAGCAGCCGGGGGACAGGGGCCGTTAGCAATCAGCCCCAGCATTTT.

The sample holds many counts of this clonotype. The junction departs from the called germline gene at one end, perhaps through a read error. The chain recombines TRBV20-1 with TRBJ2-7; TRBD2 is a possible D gene (6 bases). The CDR3 extends over 8 amino acids. The germline gives CDR1 DFQATT, CDR2 SNEGSKA (reference sequence). The CDR3 loop reads CSAPDGTF. For the CDR3, the DNA is TGCAGTGCTCCGGACGGGACTTTC.

Of note for this clonotype: Just one base apart from a much larger clone, this may be a read error. Without the conserved terminal phenylalanine or tryptophan, this CDR3 likely stems from a read error. The chain employs TRBV30 and TRBJ2-1; 8 bases are a match to TRBD2. V dropped 1 base and J dropped 3; count of bases not matched to a gene: 5. CDR1 and CDR2 (germline): GTSNPN, SVGIG (reference sequence). The CDR3 is 15 amino acids. The CDR3 region is CAWSEGLGVYNEQFL. Written as DNA, the CDR3 is TGTGCCTGGAGTGAGGGACTAGGGGTCTACAATGAGCAGTTCCTC.

This sequence joins TRBV24-1 and TRBJ1-1; 8 bases map to TRBD1. This CDR3 contains 16 residues. Per the germline V gene, CDR1 is KGHDR and CDR2 is SFDVKD. V was pared by 4 bases and J by 2 bases, with 8 bases of the junction left unmatched. Here the CDR3 DNA reads TGTGCCACCAGTGACCGGACAGGGACAGGCAACACTGAAGCTTTCTTT. Translation gives CATSDRTGTGNTEAFF.

The rearrangement uses TRBV12-3 or TRBV12-4 and TRBJ1-2; 7 bases align to TRBD1. The CDR3 length is 14 residues. V was clipped by 3 bases and J by 8 bases; unmatched bases: 9. The DNA of the CDR3 is TGTGCCAGCAGTTTCGACAGGGAGTGGGAGGGCTACACCTTC. It codes for CASSFDREWEGYTF.

This clonotype was recorded at least ten times. The J gene is TRBJ1-3, the V gene TRBV7-2; D gene unclear. In germline, CDR1 is SGHTA, CDR2 FQGNSA. The CDR3 covers 16 residues. V lost 0 bases to trimming and J lost 3 bases, with 12 bases between them. CDR3 protein: CASSLAGPANGNTIYF. In DNA form, the CDR3 reads TGTGCCAGCAGCTTAGCGGGCCCGGCGAATGGAAACACCATATATTTT.

This clonotype was counted at least ten times. The V gene is TRBV20-1, the J gene TRBJ1-2; D remains ambiguous. Germline CDR1 is DFQATT and CDR2 is SNEGSKA (reference sequence). The length of the CDR3 is 11 residues. Trimming stripped 3 bases from V and 6 bases from J, with 8 bases between. CDR3 in amino acids: CSASGINGYTF. The CDR3 DNA sequence: TGCAGTGCTAGTGGAATCAATGGCTACACCTTC.

This chain connects TRBV6-6 to TRBJ2-7; D might be TRBD1 or TRBD2, each matching 5 bases. In germline, CDR1 is MNHNY, CDR2 SVGAGI (reference sequence). The CDR3 totals 14 residues. The V and J ends lost 2 bases and 2 bases respectively, with 10 bases between them. As DNA, the CDR3 is TGTGCCAGCAGTTACGGGACCAAAGCCTACGAGCAGTACTTC. Amino acids: CASSYGTKAYEQYF.

On this clonotype: With a much larger clone just one base away, this may be a read error. The chain recombines TRBV5-4 with TRBJ1-2; tentatively, D is TRBD1 (5 bases). CDR3 length: 13 residues. From germline, CDR1 is SGHNT and CDR2 YYREEE (reference sequence). V was cut by 4 bases and J by 2 bases, with 9 bases left in between. The CDR3 DNA follows: TGTGCCAGCAGCCGAGAGGGGAACTATGGCTACACCTTC. Its protein product is CASSREGNYGYTF.

This clonotype has more than one count but fewer than ten. The genes are TRBV28 and TRBJ1-2; maybe TRBD1 (6 bases). Deletions cut 2 bases from V and 8 bases from J, with 9 bases between. The CDR3 sequence is 12 residues long. The germline CDR1 and CDR2 sequences are MDHEN and SYDVKM. The CDR3 sequence: CASSLRGIGYTF. DNA for the CDR3: TGTGCCAGCAGTTTAAGGGGGATAGGCTACACCTTC.

The chain uses TRBV29-1 and TRBJ2-1, with D maybe TRBD2 (7 bases). CDR3 length equals 14 residues. Looked up from germline, CDR1 is SQVTM and CDR2 is ANQGSEA. Trimming took off 6 bases at V and 2 bases at J, with 14 bases between the two ends. The CDR3 loop is CSVVDSGTYNEQFF. DNA of the CDR3: TGCAGCGTCGTGGACAGCGGGACCTACAATGAGCAGTTCTTC.

This clonotype came up many times. The J gene is TRBJ2-7, the V gene TRBV28; D is undetermined. Germline V gives CDR1 MDHEN, CDR2 SYDVKM. The CDR3 has 12 residues. Between the trimmed V and J ends, which lost 5 bases and 2 bases, there was a span of 7 bases. CDR3 in DNA: TGTGCCAGCAGTCAATACCCCTACGAGCAGTACTTC. This translates into CASSQYPYEQYF.

This clonotype was detected ten times or more. The V and J genes are TRBV24-1 and TRBJ1-2; tentatively, D is TRBD1 (5 bases). V gave up 7 bases and J gave up 5 bases, with 22 bases separating them. The CDR3 length is 16 residues. Germline values: CDR1 KGHDR, CDR2 SFDVKD. The CDR3 DNA is TGTGCCACCAGGGGGCTGTTCTGGGGCGGAATATATGGCTACACCTTC. Amino acids: CATRGLFWGGIYGYTF.

Only a few counts were recorded for this clonotype. CDR3 in amino acids: CASKPGQRNTEAFF. In DNA form, the CDR3 reads TGTGCCAGCAAACCGGGACAGAGGAACACTGAAGCTTTCTTT. The chain links TRBV28 to TRBJ1-1, with 7 positions matching TRBD1. From germline, CDR1 is MDHEN and CDR2 SYDVKM. The V segment lost 7 bases and the J segment 1 base; nucleotides outside the gene matches: 6. The CDR3 is 14 amino acids. The full variable domain, rest sourced from reference TRBV28 and TRBJ1-1, is DVKVTQSSRYLVKRTGEKVFLECVQDMDHENMFWYRQDPGLGLRLIYFSYDVKMKEKGDIPEGYSVSREKKERFSLILESASTNQTSMYLCASKPGQRNTEAFFGQGTRLTVV.

This chain links TRBV12-3 or TRBV12-4 with TRBJ1-5; 8 nucleotides agree with TRBD1. With V trimmed by 7 bases and J by 9 bases, 14 bases remained unmatched. The CDR3 covers 15 residues. The CDR3 sequence is CASTSDGTGPMPQHF. DNA of the CDR3: TGTGCCAGCACCTCGGACGGGACAGGCCCTATGCCCCAGCATTTT.

This clonotype was observed at least ten times. The junction departs from germline at one end; a sequencing error may be responsible. Here the CDR3 DNA reads TGTGCCAGCAGCTTAGGGGGCGGCTACACCTTC. Its translation: CASSLGGGYTF. V usage is TRBV12-3 or TRBV12-4 and J usage is TRBJ1-2; TRBD1 agrees at 7 bases. This CDR3 has 11 residues.

The chain has TRBV9 and TRBJ1-1; weak D call: TRBD1 (6 bases). There are 14 residues in the CDR3. Germline lookup yields CDR1 SGDLS and CDR2 YYNGEE. The ends were cut back, 0 bases at V and 5 bases at J, with 11 bases in the middle. The CDR3: CASSVVTRGTEAFF. The CDR3 DNA reads as TGTGCCAGCAGCGTAGTTACCAGGGGAACTGAAGCTTTCTTT. Combining the CDR3 with reference TRBV9 and TRBJ1-1 gives the whole variable domain DSGVTQTPKHLITATGQRVTLRCSPRSGDLSVYWYQQSLDQGLQFLIQYYNGEERAKGNILERFSAQQFPDLHSELNLSSLELGDSALYFCASSVVTRGTEAFFGQGTRLTVV.

This clonotype has ten or more counts. The chain joins TRBV5-1 to TRBJ2-3; a possible D gene is TRBD2 (6 bases). Germline loops: CDR1 SGHRS, CDR2 YFSETQ. The CDR3 has 16 amino acids. V lost 0 bases and J 0 bases, leaving 11 bases between the germline ends. The CDR3 region has the DNA TGCGCCAGCAGCTTGGGGGTAGCGGCTAGCACAGATACGCAGTATTTT. This gives the protein CASSLGVAASTDTQYF.

The J gene is TRBJ2-3, the V gene TRBV20-1; 11 nucleotides line up with TRBD1. CDR1 and CDR2 from the germline V gene are DFQATT and SNEGSKA (reference sequence). J gave up 2 bases and V 2 bases, and 6 bases lay outside the gene matches. The CDR3 totals 16 residues. In DNA, the CDR3 is TGCAGTGCTAGACCCAGGGACAGGGGGTCCACAGATACGCAGTATTTT. This translates into CSARPRDRGSTDTQYF.

This clonotype was seen many times. The chain is built from TRBV29-1 and TRBJ2-1; D is unresolved. The CDR3 extends over 17 amino acids. The germline gives CDR1 SQVTM, CDR2 ANQGSEA. Trimming left V 6 bases short and J 0 bases short, with 21 bases between. CDR3 nucleotides: TGCAGCGTCCAACCCTTACCGGGCCTGAGCTCCTACAATGAGCAGTTCTTC. Translating it yields CSVQPLPGLSSYNEQFF.

This clonotype was found many times. The genes are TRBV20-1 and TRBJ2-1; 9 bases fit TRBD1. Trimming at V came to 6 bases and at J to 5 bases, leaving 5 bases not matched to a gene. This CDR3 comprises 13 residues. Germline V gives CDR1 DFQATT, CDR2 SNEGSKA (reference sequence). The CDR3 loop reads CSARDRVDNEQFF. DNA of the CDR3: TGCAGTGCCCGGGACAGGGTGGACAATGAGCAGTTCTTC.

This clonotype was detected ten times or more. The chain recombines TRBV18 with TRBJ1-4; D call uncertain. The CDR3 extends over 13 amino acids. The V gene's germline CDR1 is KGHSH and CDR2 LQKENI. V lost 6 bases and J 4 bases, leaving 9 bases between the germline ends. CDR3 loop: CASSLGLNEKLFF. The CDR3 DNA sequence: TGTGCCAGCTCTTTGGGCCTTAATGAAAAACTGTTTTTT.

This clonotype has a handful of counts. The V call is TRBV4-1, the J call TRBJ2-7; possibly TRBD2 for D (7 bases). Germline assignment: CDR1 MGHRA and CDR2 YSYEKL. V gave up 4 bases and J gave up 4 bases, with 17 bases separating them. This CDR3 comprises 15 residues. The chain's CDR3 is CASSPVPGGLYEQYF. CDR3 DNA: TGCGCCAGCAGCCCAGTCCCCGGGGGGCTGTACGAGCAGTACTTC.

This clonotype has ten or more counts. V usage is TRBV12-3 or TRBV12-4 and J usage is TRBJ2-7; D is unresolved. The CDR3 length is 11 residues. The V gene lost 4 bases and the J gene lost 5 bases, with 6 bases spanning the gap. For the CDR3, the DNA is TGTGCCAGCAGTTCTCGTAACGAGCAGTACTTC. Amino acids: CASSSRNEQYF.

The V gene is TRBV12-5, the J gene TRBJ1-2, with D possibly being TRBD1 (5 bases). Germline V gene sequence: CDR1 LGHNT, CDR2 FRNRAP. The V and J ends lost 0 bases and 6 bases respectively, with 8 bases between them. This CDR3 has 13 amino acids. The CDR3 bases are TGTGCTAGTGGTTTGGTACGGGGGAATGGCTACACCTTC. This codes for CASGLVRGNGYTF.

The sample holds many counts of this clonotype. V gene TRBV3-1 combines with J gene TRBJ2-1, with TRBD2 identical over 10 bases. J was trimmed by 10 bases and V by 4 bases; bases with no gene match: 7. The CDR3 sequence is 14 residues long. Germline V lookup: CDR1 LGHDT, CDR2 YNNKEL (reference sequence). DNA of the CDR3: TGTGCCAGCAGCCCCACTAGCGGGACAAGGGAGCAGTTCTTC. Residues: CASSPTSGTREQFF.

This clonotype was counted between two and nine times. The V and J genes are TRBV12-3 or TRBV12-4 and TRBJ1-2; D not certain. Trimming removed 7 bases at V and 7 bases at J, with 19 bases between. There are 14 residues in the CDR3. This CDR3 reads CASTLGGVRAGYTF. For the CDR3, the DNA is TGTGCCAGCACCCTAGGCGGGGTTAGAGCTGGCTACACCTTC.